This T cell receptor (beta chain) was identified during a study of blood T cells in healthy people across ages. A sample-barcoded 5' primer and a J-beta primer mix were used in a second PCR of roughly 6 to 11 cycles. TCRdb analysed the 5' RACE reads with MiXCR anew, one entry per CDR3 protein. The sample carries roughly 650,000 distinct CDR3 sequences, approximately 31% recorded once. Study findings and constraints: In these data, TCR beta diversity tracked strongly with naive T cell percentage. Roughly linear age-related decline in beta diversity appeared, significant by age 40.

This clonotype was seen a few times. The antigen is undetermined. Trimming removed 2 bases from V and 12 bases from J; junction bases left unmatched: 7. Germline lookup yields CDR1 SQVTM and CDR2 ANQGSEA. The CDR3 is 12 residues long. The clonotype originates from a woman over 75 in good health. Sequenced: blood. The chain recombines TRBV29-1 with TRBJ2-1; 7 bases fit TRBD2. The CDR3 DNA sequence: TGCAGCGTTGAAAATACTAGCGATGTGCAGTTCTTC. This translates into CSVENTSDVQFF.